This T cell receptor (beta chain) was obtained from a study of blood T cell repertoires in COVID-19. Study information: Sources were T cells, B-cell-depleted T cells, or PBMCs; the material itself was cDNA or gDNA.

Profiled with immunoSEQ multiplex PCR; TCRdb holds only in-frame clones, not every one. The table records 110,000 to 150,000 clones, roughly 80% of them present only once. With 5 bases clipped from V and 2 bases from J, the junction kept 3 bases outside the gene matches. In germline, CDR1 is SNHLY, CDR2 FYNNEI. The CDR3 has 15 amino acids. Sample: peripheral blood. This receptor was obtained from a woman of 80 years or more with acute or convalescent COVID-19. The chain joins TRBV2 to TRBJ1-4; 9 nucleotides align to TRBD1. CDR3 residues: CASSRDRATNEKLFF. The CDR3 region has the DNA TGTGCCAGCAGTCGGGACAGGGCTACTAATGAAAAACTGTTTTTT.